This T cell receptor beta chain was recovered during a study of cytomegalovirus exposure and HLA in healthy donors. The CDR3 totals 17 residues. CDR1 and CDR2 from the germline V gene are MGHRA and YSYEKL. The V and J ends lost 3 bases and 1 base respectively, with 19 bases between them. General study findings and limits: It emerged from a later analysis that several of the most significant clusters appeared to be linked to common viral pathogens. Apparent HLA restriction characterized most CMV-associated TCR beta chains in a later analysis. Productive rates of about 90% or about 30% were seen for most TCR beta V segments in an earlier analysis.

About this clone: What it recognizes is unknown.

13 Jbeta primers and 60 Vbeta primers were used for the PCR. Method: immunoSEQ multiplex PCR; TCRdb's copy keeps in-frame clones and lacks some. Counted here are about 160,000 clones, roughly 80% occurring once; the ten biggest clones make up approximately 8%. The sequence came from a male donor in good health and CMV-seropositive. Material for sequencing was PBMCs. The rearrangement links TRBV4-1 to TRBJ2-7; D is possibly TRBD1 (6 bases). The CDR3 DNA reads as TGCGCCAGCAGCCATCCCCTCAGGGGTCCCGTATCCTACGAGCAGTACTTC. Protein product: CASSHPLRGPVSYEQYF.